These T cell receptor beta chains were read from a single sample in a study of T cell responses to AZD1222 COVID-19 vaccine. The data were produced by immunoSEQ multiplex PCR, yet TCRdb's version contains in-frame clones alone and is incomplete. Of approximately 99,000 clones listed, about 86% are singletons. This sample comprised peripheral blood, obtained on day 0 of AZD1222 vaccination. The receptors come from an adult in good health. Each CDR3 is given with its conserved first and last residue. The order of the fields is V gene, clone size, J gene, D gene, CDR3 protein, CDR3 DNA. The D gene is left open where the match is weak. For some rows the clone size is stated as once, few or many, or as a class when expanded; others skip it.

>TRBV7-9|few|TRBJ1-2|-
CASSQSGFEGNGYTF
TGTGCCAGCAGTCAATCAGGGTTTGAGGGGAATGGCTACACCTTC
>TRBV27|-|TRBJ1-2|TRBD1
CATTPDRGSMGYTF
TGTGCCACCACCCCCGACAGGGGATCTATGGGCTACACCTTC
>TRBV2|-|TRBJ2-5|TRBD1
CASTPGQGQETQYF
TGTGCCAGCACCCCAGGACAGGGGCAAGAGACCCAGTACTTC
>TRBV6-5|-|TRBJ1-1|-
CASGRGDGKAFF
TGTGCCAGCGGGCGTGGGGACGGAAAAGCTTTCTTT
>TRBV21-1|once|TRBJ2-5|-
CASSKPDRPAGEETQYF
TGTGCCAGCAGCAAACCGGATAGGCCAGCGGGGGAAGAGACCCAGTACTTC
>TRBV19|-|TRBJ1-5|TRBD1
CASRQGVDQPQHF
TGTGCCAGCCGACAGGGGGTGGATCAGCCCCAGCATTTT
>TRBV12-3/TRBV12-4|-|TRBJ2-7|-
CASSLGNPYEQYF
TGTGCCAGCAGTTTAGGCAATCCTTACGAGCAGTACTTC
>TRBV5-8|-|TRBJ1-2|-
CASSPGEGYGYTF
TGTGCCAGCAGTCCAGGGGAGGGCTATGGCTACACCTTC
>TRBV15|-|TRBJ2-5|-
CATSRASGAAGETQYF
TGTGCCACCAGCAGGGCCTCAGGGGCGGCGGGGGAGACCCAGTACTTC
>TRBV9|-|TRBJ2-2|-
CASSVVDVGGTNTGELFF
TGTGCCAGCAGCGTAGTTGATGTCGGCGGGACGAACACCGGGGAGCTGTTTTTT
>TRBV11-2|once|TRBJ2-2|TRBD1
CASSLLPGGNTGELFF
TGTGCCAGCAGCTTACTCCCAGGGGGCAACACCGGGGAGCTGTTTTTT
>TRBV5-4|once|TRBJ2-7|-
CASTLSITGTHEQYF
TGTGCCAGCACTTTGTCGATCACAGGGACCCACGAGCAGTACTTC
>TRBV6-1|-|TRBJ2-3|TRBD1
CASSEQGQGTDTQYF
TGTGCCAGCAGTGAACAGGGACAGGGCACAGATACGCAGTATTTT
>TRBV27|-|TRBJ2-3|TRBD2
CASSPSGLAGGPDTQYF
TGTGCCAGCAGCCCTTCCGGACTAGCGGGGGGGCCAGATACGCAGTATTTT
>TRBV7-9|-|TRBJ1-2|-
CASSLAGTKDYTF
TGTGCCAGCAGCTTAGCTGGGACAAAAGACTACACCTTC
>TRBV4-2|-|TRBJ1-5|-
CASSQDYQGYQPQHF
TGTGCCAGCAGCCAAGACTATCAGGGCTATCAGCCCCAGCATTTT
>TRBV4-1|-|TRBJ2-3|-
CASSQVGISADTQYF
TGCGCCAGCAGCCAAGTAGGTATTAGCGCAGATACGCAGTATTTT
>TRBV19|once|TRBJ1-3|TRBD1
CATVGQGSSGNTIYF
TGTGCCACAGTTGGACAGGGGAGCTCTGGAAACACCATATATTTT
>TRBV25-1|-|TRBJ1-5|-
CASRGGAGDQPQHF
TGTGCCAGCAGAGGGGGGGCGGGTGATCAGCCCCAGCATTTT
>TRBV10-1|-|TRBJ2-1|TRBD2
CASSESREDEQFF
TGCGCCAGCAGTGAGTCCCGGGAGGATGAGCAGTTCTTC
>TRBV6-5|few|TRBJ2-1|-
CASSYSTAATPHEQFF
TGTGCCAGCAGTTACTCGACCGCTGCCACCCCCCATGAGCAGTTCTTC
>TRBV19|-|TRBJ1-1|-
CASSRITGSTEAFF
TGTGCCAGTAGTAGGATCACAGGGAGCACTGAAGCTTTCTTT
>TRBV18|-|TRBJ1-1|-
CASSPGPGRNTEAFF
TGTGCCAGCTCCCCCGGGCCCGGTCGGAACACTGAAGCTTTCTTT
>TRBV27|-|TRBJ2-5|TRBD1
CASRVGTVDQETQYF
TGTGCCAGCAGGGTAGGGACAGTTGATCAAGAGACCCAGTACTTC
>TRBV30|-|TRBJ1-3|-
CAWGPRGTGNTIYF
TGTGCCTGGGGCCCGCGGGGGACTGGAAACACCATATATTTT
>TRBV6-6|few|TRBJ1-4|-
CASSYGGTATNEKLFF
TGTGCCAGCAGTTACGGGGGTACCGCAACTAATGAAAAACTGTTTTTT
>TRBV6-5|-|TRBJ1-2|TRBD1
CASSYSNQGAHSYTF
TGTGCCAGCAGTTACTCGAATCAGGGGGCGCATAGCTACACCTTC
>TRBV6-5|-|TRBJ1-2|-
CASQGSVNYGYTF
TGTGCCTCGCAGGGGTCCGTGAACTATGGCTACACCTTC
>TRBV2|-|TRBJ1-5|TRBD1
CASRKGDREGQPQHF
TGTGCCAGCAGAAAAGGGGACAGGGAAGGTCAGCCCCAGCATTTT
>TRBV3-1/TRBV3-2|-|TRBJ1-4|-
CASSQGSAQGGEKLFF
TGTGCCAGCAGCCAAGGGTCTGCACAGGGAGGCGAAAAACTGTTTTTT
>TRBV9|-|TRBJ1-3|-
CASSSYTASGNTIYF
TGTGCCAGCAGCTCCTACACAGCGTCTGGAAACACCATATATTTT
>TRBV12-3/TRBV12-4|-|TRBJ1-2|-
CASQSAQGYGYTF
TGTGCCAGTCAATCCGCGCAGGGGTATGGCTACACCTTC
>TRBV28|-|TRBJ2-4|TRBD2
CASSNSGGRNIQYF
TGTGCCAGCAGTAATAGCGGGGGACGAAACATTCAGTACTTC
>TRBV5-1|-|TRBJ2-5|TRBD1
CASSSTGTGGWETQYF
TGCGCCAGCAGCTCAACCGGGACAGGGGGCTGGGAGACCCAGTACTTC
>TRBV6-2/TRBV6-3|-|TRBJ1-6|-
CASSYGDSPLHF
TGTGCCAGCAGTTACGGGGATTCACCCCTCCACTTT
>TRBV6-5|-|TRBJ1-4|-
CASSQDSPQGKLFF
TGTGCCAGCAGTCAGGACAGCCCCCAGGGAAAACTGTTTTTT
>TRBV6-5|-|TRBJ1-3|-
CASSPRGNSGNTIYF
TGTGCCAGCAGCCCAAGAGGAAACTCTGGAAACACCATATATTTT
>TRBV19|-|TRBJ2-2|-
CASRVWGRELTGELFF
TGTGCCAGTAGGGTTTGGGGGCGGGAGCTAACCGGGGAGCTGTTTTTT
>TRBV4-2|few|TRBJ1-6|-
CASSQDKDSPLHF
TGTGCCAGCAGCCAAGATAAGGACAGTCCCCTCCACTTT
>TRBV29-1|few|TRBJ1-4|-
CSVEGHDGEKLFF
TGCAGCGTTGAAGGACATGATGGTGAAAAACTGTTTTTT
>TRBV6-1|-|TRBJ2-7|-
CASSEVTGYPYEQYF
TGTGCCAGCAGTGAAGTAACAGGATACCCTTACGAGCAGTACTTC
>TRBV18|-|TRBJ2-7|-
CASSPLSQSGSYEQYF
TGTGCCAGCTCACCTCTCTCACAGTCTGGCTCCTACGAGCAGTACTTC
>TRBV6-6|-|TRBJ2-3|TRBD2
CAIGTSGAQDTQYF
TGTGCCATCGGGACTAGCGGGGCTCAGGATACGCAGTATTTT
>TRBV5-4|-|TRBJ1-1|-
CASSLGGAGTEAFF
TGTGCCAGCAGCCTGGGGGGGGCAGGGACTGAAGCTTTCTTT
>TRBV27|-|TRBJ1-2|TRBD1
CASSPTGPYGYTF
TGTGCCAGCAGTCCGACAGGGCCATATGGCTACACCTTC
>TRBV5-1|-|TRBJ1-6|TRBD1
CASRAPGQGATSPLHF
TGCGCCAGCAGGGCACCGGGACAGGGGGCAACCTCACCCCTCCACTTT
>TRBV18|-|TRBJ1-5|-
CASSPDHNQPQHF
TGTGCCAGCTCACCAGATCATAATCAGCCCCAGCATTTT